Listed below are T cell receptor beta chains from one sample, sequenced in a study of blood T cells in healthy people across ages. TCRdb re-analysed the 5' RACE reads in MiXCR, keeping a single row per CDR3 protein. The sample lists more than 750,000 distinct CDR3 sequences; roughly 28% were seen once. The same data also contributed to another study, on T cells of mothers and their children.

Sequenced sample: blood. The source is a woman aged 35 to 49 in good health. Each CDR3 is given with its conserved first and last residue. A D gene is named only where the DNA matches it firmly. Not every row has a clone size; where given, it reads once, few, many or a size class.

size	V	D	J	DNA	CDR3
many	TRBV29-1	TRBD1	TRBJ1-1	TGCAGCTCACCATCCGGGACAGAGAACACTGAAGCTTTCTTT	CSSPSGTENTEAFF
few	TRBV4-1	-	TRBJ2-1	TGCGCCAGCAGCCAAGAAAGGGTCTCCTACAATGAGCAGTTCTTC	CASSQERVSYNEQFF
-	TRBV5-1	TRBD2	TRBJ2-3	TGCGCCAGCAGGTCAAGCGGGGGGGGCCCAGATACGCAGTATTTT	CASRSSGGGPDTQYF
few	TRBV2	TRBD2	TRBJ2-7	TGTGCCAGCAGGGAAGCGGGGGGCTCCTACAATGAGCAGTACTTC	CASREAGGSYNEQYF
many	TRBV28	TRBD1	TRBJ1-5	TGTGCCAGCAGTTACGGGACAGGGAGCAATCAGCCCCAGCATTTT	CASSYGTGSNQPQHF
many	TRBV20-1	TRBD1	TRBJ2-7	TGCAGTGCTAGAGCCGCAGTTGTAGACAGGGGCTACGAGCAGTACTTC	CSARAAVVDRGYEQYF
-	TRBV6-5	TRBD2	TRBJ2-7	TGTGCCAGCAGTGTACTAGCGGGGGTTCCCCTTTCCTACGAGCAGTACTTC	CASSVLAGVPLSYEQYF
many	TRBV5-8	-	TRBJ2-7	TGTGCCAGCAGCTTGGGGCAGGGCCCCTTCGAGCAGTACTTC	CASSLGQGPFEQYF
-	TRBV20-1	-	TRBJ1-5	TGCAGTGCTCCGTTACAGGGAAGGTGGGGTCAGCCCCAGCATTTT	CSAPLQGRWGQPQHF
-	TRBV29-1	-	TRBJ2-1	TGCAGCGCCGGAGGAAGGGGGGGTGTCAATGAGCAGTTCTTC	CSAGGRGGVNEQFF
-	TRBV4-1	-	TRBJ1-6	TGCGCCAGCAGCCCAACTCGGGAAACCCGGGGATATTCACCCCTCCACTTT	CASSPTRETRGYSPLHF
-	TRBV30	TRBD1	TRBJ2-7	TGTGCCTGGAGTGCCCGTCGGCAGGGGGTCTACGAGCAGTACTTC	CAWSARRQGVYEQYF
-	TRBV7-3	-	TRBJ2-1	TGTGCCAGCAGCTTAACGAAGGCAGGGTACAGTGAGCAGTTCTTC	CASSLTKAGYSEQFF